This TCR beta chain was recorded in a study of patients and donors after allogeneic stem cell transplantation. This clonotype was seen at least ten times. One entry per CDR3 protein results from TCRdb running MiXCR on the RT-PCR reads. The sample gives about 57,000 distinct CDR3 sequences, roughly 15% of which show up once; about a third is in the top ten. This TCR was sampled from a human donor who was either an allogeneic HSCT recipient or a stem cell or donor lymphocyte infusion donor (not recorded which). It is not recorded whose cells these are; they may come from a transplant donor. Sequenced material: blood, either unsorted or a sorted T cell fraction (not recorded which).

CDR3: CASSPYRDFYQPQHF. The CDR3 DNA follows: TGTGCCAGCAGTCCATACAGGGATTTCTATCAGCCCCAGCATTTT. The V and J genes are TRBV12-3 or TRBV12-4 and TRBJ1-5, with D maybe TRBD1 (6 bases). Between the trimmed V and J ends, which lost 5 bases and 5 bases, there was a span of 16 bases. CDR3 length equals 15 residues.